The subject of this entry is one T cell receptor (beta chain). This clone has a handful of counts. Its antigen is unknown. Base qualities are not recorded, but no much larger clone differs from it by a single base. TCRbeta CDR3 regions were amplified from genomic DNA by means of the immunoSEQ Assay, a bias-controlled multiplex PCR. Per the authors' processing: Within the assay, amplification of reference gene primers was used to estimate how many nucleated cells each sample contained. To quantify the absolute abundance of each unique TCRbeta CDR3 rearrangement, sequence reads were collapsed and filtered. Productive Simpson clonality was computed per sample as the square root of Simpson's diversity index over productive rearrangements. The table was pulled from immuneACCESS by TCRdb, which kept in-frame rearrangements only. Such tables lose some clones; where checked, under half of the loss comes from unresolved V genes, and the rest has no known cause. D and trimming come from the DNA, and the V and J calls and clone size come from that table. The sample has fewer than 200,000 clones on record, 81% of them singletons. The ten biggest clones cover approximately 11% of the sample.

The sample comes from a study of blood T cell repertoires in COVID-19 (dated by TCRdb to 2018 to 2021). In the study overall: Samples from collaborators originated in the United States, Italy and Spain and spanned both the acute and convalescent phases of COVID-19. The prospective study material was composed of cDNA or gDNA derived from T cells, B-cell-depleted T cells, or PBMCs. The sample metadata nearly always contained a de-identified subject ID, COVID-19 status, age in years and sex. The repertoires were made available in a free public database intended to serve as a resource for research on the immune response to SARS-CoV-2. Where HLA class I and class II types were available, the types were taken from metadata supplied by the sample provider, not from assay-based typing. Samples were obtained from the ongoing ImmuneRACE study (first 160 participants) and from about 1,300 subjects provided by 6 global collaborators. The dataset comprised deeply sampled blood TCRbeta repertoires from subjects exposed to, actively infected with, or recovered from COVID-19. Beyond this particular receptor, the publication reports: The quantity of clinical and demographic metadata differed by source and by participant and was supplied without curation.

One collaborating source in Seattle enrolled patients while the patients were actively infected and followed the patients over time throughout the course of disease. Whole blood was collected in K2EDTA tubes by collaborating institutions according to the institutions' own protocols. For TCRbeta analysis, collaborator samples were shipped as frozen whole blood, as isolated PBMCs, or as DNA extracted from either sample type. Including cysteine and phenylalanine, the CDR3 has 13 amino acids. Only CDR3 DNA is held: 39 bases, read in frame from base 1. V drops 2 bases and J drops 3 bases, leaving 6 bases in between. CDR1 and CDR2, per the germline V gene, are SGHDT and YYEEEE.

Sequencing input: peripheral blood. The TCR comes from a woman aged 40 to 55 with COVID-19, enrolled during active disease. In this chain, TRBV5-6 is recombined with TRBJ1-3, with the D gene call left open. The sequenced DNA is TGTGCCAGCAGCTTCCGGGTTGGAAACACCATATATTTT. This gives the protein CASSFRVGNTIYF.